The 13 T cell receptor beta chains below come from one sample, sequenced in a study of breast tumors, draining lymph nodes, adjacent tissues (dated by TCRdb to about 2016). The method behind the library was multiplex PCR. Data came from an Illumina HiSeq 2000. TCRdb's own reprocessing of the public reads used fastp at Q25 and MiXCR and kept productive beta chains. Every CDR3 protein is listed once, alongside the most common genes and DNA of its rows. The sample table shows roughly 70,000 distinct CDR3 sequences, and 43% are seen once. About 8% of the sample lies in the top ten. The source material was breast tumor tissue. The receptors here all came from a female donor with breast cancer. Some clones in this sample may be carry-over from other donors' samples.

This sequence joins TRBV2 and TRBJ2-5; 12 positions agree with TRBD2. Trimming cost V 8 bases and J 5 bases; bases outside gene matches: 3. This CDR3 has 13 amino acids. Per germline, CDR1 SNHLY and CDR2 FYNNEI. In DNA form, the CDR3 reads TGTGCCAGCTCAACTAGCGGGAGGGAGACCCAGTACTTC. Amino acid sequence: CASSTSGRETQYF.

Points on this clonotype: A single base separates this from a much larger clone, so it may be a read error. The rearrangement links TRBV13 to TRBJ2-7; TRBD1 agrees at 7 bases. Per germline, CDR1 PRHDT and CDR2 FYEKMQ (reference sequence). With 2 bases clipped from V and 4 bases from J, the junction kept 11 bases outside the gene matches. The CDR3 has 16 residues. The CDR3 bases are TGTGCCAGCAGCTTACGAGCGTTAGGCAGGGGGTACGAGCAGTACTTC. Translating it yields CASSLRALGRGYEQYF.

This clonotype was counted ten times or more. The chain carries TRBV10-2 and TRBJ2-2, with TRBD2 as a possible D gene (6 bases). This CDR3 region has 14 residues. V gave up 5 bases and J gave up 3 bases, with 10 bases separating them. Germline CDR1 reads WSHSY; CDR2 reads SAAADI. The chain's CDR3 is CASSQGLHTGELFF. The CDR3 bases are TGCGCCAGCAGTCAGGGACTGCACACCGGGGAGCTGTTTTTT.

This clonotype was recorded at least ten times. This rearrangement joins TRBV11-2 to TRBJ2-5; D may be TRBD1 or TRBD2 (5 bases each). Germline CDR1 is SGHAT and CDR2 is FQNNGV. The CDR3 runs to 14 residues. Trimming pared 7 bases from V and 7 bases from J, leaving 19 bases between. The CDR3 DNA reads TGTGCCAGCACCAAACTCCACGGGGCGGCGACCCAGTACTTC. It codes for CASTKLHGAATQYF.

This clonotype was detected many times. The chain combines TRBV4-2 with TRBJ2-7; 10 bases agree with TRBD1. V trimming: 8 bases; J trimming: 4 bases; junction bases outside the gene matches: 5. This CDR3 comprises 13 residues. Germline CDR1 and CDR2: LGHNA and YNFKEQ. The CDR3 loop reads CASSDRGPYEQYF. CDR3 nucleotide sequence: TGTGCCAGCTCCGACAGGGGGCCGTACGAGCAGTACTTC.

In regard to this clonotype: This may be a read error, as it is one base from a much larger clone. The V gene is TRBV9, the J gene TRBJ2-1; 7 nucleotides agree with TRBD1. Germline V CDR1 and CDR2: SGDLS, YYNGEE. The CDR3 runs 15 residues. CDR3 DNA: TGTGCCAGCAGCGACCGGGACAGCTCCTACAATGAGCCGTTCTTC. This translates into CASSDRDSSYNEPFF.

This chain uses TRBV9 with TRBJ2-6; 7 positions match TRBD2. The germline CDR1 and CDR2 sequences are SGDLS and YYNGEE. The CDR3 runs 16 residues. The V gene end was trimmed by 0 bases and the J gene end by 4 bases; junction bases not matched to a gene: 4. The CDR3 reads CASSVGNSGGANVLTF. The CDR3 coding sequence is TGTGCCAGCAGCGTAGGCAATAGCGGGGGGGCCAACGTCCTGACTTTC.

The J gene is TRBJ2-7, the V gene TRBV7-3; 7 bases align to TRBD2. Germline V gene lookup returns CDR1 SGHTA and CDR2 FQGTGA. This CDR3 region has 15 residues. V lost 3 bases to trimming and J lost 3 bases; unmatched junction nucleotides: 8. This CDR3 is CASSLGGEDYYEQYF. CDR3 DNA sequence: TGTGCCAGCAGCTTGGGAGGGGAAGATTACTACGAGCAGTACTTC.

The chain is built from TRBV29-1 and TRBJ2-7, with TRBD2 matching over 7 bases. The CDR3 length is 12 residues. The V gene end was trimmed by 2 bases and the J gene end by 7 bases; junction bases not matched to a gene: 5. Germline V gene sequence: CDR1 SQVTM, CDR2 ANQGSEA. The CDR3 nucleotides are TGCAGCGTTGAATGGCTAGCGGTAGAGCAGTACTTC. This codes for CSVEWLAVEQYF.

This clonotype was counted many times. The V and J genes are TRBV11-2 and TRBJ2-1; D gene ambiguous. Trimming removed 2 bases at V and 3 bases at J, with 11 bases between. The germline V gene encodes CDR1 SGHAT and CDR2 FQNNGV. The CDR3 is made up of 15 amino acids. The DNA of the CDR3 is TGTGCCAGCAGCTTATGGCCCGGTTACTACAATGAGCAGTTCTTC. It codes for CASSLWPGYYNEQFF.

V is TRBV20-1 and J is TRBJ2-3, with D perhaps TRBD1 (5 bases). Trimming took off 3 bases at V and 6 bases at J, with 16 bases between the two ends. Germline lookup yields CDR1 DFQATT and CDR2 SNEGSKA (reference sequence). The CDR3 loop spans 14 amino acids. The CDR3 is CSASEGATDDTQYF. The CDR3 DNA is TGCAGTGCTAGTGAAGGGGCCACGGATGATACGCAGTATTTT.

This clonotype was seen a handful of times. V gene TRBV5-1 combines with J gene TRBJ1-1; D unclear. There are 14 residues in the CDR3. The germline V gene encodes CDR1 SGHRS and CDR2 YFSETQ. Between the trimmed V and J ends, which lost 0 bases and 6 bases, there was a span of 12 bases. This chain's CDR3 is CASSLDRVGAEAFF. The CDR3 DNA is TGCGCCAGCAGCTTGGACAGAGTTGGCGCTGAAGCTTTCTTT. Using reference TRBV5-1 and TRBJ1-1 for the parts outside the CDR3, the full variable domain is KAGVTQTPRYLIKTRGQQVTLSCSPISGHRSVSWYQQTPGQGLQFLFEYFSETQRNKGNFPGRFSGRQFSNSRSEMNVSTLELGDSALYLCASSLDRVGAEAFFGQGTRLTVV.

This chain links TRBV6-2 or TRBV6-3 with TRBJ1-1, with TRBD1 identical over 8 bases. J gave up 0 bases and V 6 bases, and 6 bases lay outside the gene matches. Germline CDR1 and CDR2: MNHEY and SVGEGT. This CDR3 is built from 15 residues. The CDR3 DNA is TGTGCCAGCAGCAACCGACAGGGGTTGAACACTGAAGCTTTCTTT. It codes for CASSNRQGLNTEAFF.